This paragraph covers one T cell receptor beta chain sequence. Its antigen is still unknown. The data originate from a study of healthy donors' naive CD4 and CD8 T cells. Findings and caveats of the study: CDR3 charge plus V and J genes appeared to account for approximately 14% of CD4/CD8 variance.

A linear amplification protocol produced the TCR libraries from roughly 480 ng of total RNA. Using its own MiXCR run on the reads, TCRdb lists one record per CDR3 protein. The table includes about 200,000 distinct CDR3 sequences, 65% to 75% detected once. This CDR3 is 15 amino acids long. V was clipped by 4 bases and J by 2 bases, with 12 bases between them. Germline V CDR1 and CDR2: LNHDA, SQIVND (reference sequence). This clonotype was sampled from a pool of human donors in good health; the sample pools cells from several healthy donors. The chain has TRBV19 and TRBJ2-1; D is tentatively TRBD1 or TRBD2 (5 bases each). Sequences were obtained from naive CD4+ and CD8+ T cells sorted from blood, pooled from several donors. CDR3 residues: CASSTDGTPYNEQFF. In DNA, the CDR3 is TGTGCCAGTAGTACTGACGGGACCCCCTACAATGAGCAGTTCTTC.